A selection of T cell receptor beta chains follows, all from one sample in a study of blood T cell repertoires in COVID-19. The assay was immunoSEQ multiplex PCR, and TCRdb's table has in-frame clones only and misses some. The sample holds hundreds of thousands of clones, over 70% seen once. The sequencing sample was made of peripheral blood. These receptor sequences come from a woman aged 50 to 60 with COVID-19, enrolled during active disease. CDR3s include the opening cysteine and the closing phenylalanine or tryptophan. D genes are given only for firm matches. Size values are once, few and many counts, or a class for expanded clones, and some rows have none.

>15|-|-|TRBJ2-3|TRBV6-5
TGTGCCAGCAGTTACTTGAGCGGGAGCACAGATACGCAGTATTTT
CASSYLSGSTDTQYF
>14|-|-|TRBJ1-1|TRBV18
TGTGCCAGCTCACCAGACAGACTGAACACTGAAGCTTTCTTT
CASSPDRLNTEAFF
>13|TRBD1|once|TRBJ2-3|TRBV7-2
TGTGCCAGCAGCTTACAGGGGGCGGATACGCAGTATTTT
CASSLQGADTQYF
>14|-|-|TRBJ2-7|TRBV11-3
TGTGCCAGCAGCAAAACAGGACCCCCCTACGAGCAGTACTTC
CASSKTGPPYEQYF
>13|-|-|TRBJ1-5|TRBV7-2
TGTGCCAGCGCGGGAGTCGGCAATCAGCCCCAGCATTTT
CASAGVGNQPQHF
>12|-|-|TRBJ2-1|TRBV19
TGTGCCAGTACGGACAAGGGCAATGAGCAGTTCTTC
CASTDKGNEQFF
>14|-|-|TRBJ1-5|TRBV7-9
TGTGCCAGCAGCTTAGGAGCTGGCAATCAGCCCCAGCATTTT
CASSLGAGNQPQHF
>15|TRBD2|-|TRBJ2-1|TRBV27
TGTGCCAGCAGGATGCGGGGGGGGTCCTACAATGAGCAGTTCTTC
CASRMRGGSYNEQFF
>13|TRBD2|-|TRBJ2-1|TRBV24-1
TGTGCCACCAGTGTATCCGAGCGGGGGGGGCAGTTCTTC
CATSVSERGGQFF
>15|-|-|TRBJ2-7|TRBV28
TGTGCCAGCAGTTTGAGAGGTGTAAGAAACTACGAGCAGTACTTC
CASSLRGVRNYEQYF
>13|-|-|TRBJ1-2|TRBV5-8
TGTGCCAGCAGCTATCCGGCTAACTATGGCTACACCTTC
CASSYPANYGYTF
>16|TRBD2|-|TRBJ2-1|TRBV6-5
TGTGCCAGCAGTTATCGGGCTAGCGGGGGACCTCGGGAGCAGTTCTTC
CASSYRASGGPREQFF
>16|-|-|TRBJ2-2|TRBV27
TGTGCCAGCTCGCCTCGAGGGGGGGGCGGCACCGGGGAGCTGTTTTTT
CASSPRGGGGTGELFF
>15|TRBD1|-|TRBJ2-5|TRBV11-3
TGTGCCAGCAGCTCCCGGACAGGGGGAAGGGAGACCCAGTACTTC
CASSSRTGGRETQYF
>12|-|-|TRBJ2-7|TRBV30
TGTGCCTGGAGTGCTAGCTACTACGAGCAGTACTTC
CAWSASYYEQYF
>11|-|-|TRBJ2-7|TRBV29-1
TGCAGCGGAACGCGGGGATACGAGCAGTACTTC
CSGTRGYEQYF
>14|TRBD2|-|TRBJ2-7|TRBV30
TGTGCCTGGAGTGTACGGCGGGAGTCCTACGAGCAGTACTTC
CAWSVRRESYEQYF
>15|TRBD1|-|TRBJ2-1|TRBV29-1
TGCAGCGAGACAGGGGGCTCGAGCTCCTACAATGAGCAGTTCTTC
CSETGGSSSYNEQFF
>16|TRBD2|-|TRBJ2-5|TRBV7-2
TGTGCCAGCAGCTTAAATCTAGCGGGAGTCAGGGAGACCCAGTACTTC
CASSLNLAGVRETQYF
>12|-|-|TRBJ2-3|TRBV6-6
TGTGCCAGCAGCCCCCGGTTAGATACGCAGTATTTT
CASSPRLDTQYF
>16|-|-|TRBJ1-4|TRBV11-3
TGTGCCAGCAGCCCCCAGTTCCAGCGGGAGGGCGAAAAACTGTTTTTT
CASSPQFQREGEKLFF
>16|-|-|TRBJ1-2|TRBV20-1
TGCAGTGCTAGTAGCAGTCGGGAGGCCTGGATCCATGGCTACACCTTC
CSASSSREAWIHGYTF
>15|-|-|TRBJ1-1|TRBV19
TGTGCCAGTAGTTTCCCAGGCTCAATGAACACTGAAGCTTTCTTT
CASSFPGSMNTEAFF
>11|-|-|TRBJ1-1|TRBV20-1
TGCAGTGGGCAGGGGAACACTGAAGCTTTCTTT
CSGQGNTEAFF
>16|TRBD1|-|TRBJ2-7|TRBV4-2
TGTGCCAGCAGCCAAGGGAACCGGGACAGGAGCTACGAGCAGTACTTC
CASSQGNRDRSYEQYF
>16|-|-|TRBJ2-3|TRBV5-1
TGCGCCAGCAGCTTGAGTCTCGGGAGTGATACAGATACGCAGTATTTT
CASSLSLGSDTDTQYF
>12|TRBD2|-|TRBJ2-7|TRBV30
TGTGCCTGGAGGGGACTAGCGAGCGAGCAGTACTTC
CAWRGLASEQYF
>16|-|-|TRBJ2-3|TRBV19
TGTGCCAGTAGTAACGGGAACAGGGCGTCCACAGATACGCAGTATTTT
CASSNGNRASTDTQYF
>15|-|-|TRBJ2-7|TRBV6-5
TGTGCCAGCAGGTCCGCCAGGGGCGGAATCTACGAGCAGTACTTC
CASRSARGGIYEQYF
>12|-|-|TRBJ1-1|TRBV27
TGTGCCAGCAGTTCCATGAACACTGAAGCTTTCTTT
CASSSMNTEAFF
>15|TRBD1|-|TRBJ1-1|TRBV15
TGTGCCACCAGCAGAGATCTTAGGGGGCGAACTGAAGCTTTCTTT
CATSRDLRGRTEAFF
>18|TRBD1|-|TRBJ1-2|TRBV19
TGTGCCAGTAGTCCACGTCCCGGGACAGGGTTCCGGCTTGATGGCTACACCTTC
CASSPRPGTGFRLDGYTF
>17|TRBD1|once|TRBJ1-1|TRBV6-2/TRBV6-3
TGTGCCAGCATCCCTTCGTGGGACAGGGGATTGAACACTGAAGCTTTCTTT
CASIPSWDRGLNTEAFF
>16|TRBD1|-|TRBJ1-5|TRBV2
TGTGCCAGCAGTCTACAGGGGCTAACTACTAATCAGCCCCAGCATTTT
CASSLQGLTTNQPQHF
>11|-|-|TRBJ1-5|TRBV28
TGTGCCAGCAGTTTACAAGCAGGGTTGCATTTT
CASSLQAGLHF
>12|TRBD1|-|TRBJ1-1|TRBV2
TGTGCCAGCAGTGGGCAGGGACAGGGGGCTTTCTTT
CASSGQGQGAFF
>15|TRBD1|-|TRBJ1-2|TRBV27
TGTGCCAGCAGTTTAAGTGGGACAGGGGGCAGCGGCTACACCTTC
CASSLSGTGGSGYTF
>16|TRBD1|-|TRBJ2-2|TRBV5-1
TGCGCCAGCAGACGTACGGGACAGGTGAACACCGGGGAGCTGTTTTTT
CASRRTGQVNTGELFF
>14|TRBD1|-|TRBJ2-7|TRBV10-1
TGCCCCCGCAGCCGACAGGGGTCCACCTACGAGCAGTACTTC
CPRSRQGSTYEQYF
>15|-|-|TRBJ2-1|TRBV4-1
TGCGCCAGCAGCCGTACTACCTCTAGCATCAATGAGCAGTTCTTC
CASSRTTSSINEQFF
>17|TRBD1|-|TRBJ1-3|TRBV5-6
TGTGCCAGCAGCTCCTATTCACAGGGGGCTTCTGGAAACACCATATATTTT
CASSSYSQGASGNTIYF
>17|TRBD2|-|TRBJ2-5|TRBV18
TGTGCCAGCTCGTGGACTAGCGGGATAGGGGCGCAAGAGACCCAGTACTTC
CASSWTSGIGAQETQYF
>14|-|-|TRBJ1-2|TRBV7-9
TGTGCCAGCAGCTTAGGACAGGCCTACTATGGCTACACCTTC
CASSLGQAYYGYTF
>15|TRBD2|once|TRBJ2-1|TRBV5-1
TGCGCCAGCAGCGCCAGCGGGAGGGCCGACCGCGAGCAGTTCTTC
CASSASGRADREQFF
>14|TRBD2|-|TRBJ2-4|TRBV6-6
TGTGCCAGCAGAAAAACGGGACTAGGAAACATTCAGTACTTC
CASRKTGLGNIQYF